The entry that follows covers one TCR beta chain sequence. Its antigen is as yet unknown. There are 15 residues in the CDR3. The V gene's germline CDR1 is MNHNY and CDR2 SVGAGI (reference sequence). With 4 bases clipped from V and 7 bases from J, the junction kept 7 bases outside the gene matches. ViraFEST assay sequencing came after antigen-specific CD4+ T cells were expanded with viral peptide pools. When less than 12 days of culture had elapsed, CD4+ T cells were isolated. None of the vaccinated had previously contracted SARS-CoV-2, and their nucleocapsid antibodies tested negative. Wells each received 2 million or so PBMC, cultured with approximately 9.7 IU/ml IL-2 and 9.5 to 10 ug/ml peptides. On both days 3 and 7, half of the culture medium was replaced with IL-2 medium. This sample is part of a study of vaccination effects on CD4 cells after COVID-19. The table came from immunoSEQ multiplex PCR; TCRdb's copy has only in-frame clones and leaves some out. This sample carries some 41,000 clones, about 66% of them seen once, and the ten largest clones take around 14%.

This sequence was found in a human donor who received a COVID-19 vaccine. The rearrangement joins TRBV6-6 to TRBJ1-6, with 7 bases fitting TRBD1. Sequenced here: CD4+ T cells from PBMCs cultured with HCoV-OC43 spike peptides, sampled before COVID-19 vaccination. Noted subset: HCoV-OC43 spike overlapping peptide pool stimulation. CDR3 in DNA: TGTGCCAGCAGTTCATCCGGGACAGCAAATTCACCCCTCCACTTT. It is translated as CASSSSGTANSPLHF.